This entry concerns a single T cell receptor (beta chain). Its antigen has not been determined. Base qualities are missing; no much larger clone stands one base away. Trimming at the junction amounts to 8 bases on V and 3 bases on J, and the germline ends lie 16 bases apart. CDR1 and CDR2 are read off the germline V gene as MDHEN and SYDVKM. Measured from the cysteine to the phenylalanine, the CDR3 is 14 residues long. CDR3 DNA only is kept here, 42 bases in frame from base 1. These data belong to a study of T cell responses to AZD1222 COVID-19 vaccine (dated by TCRdb to about 2021). Looking at the study overall: AZD1222 recipients given second doses at about 4 weeks or at about 12 weeks were pooled, since spike-specific TCR depth and breadth were not found to differ between the two schedules. Trial participants were enrolled by age into 18-55, 56-69 and 70-plus year subgroups, with roughly 160, 29 and 62 TCR-sequenced participants respectively. TCR sequencing covered about 230 trial participants: 200 to 220 given two doses of AZD1222 and 26 given two doses of MenACWY control vaccine.

General conclusions and limits of the study: Only five or six AZD1222 recipients were SARS-CoV-2 seropositive at baseline, limiting conclusions about previously exposed vaccinees. Because no day 14 peak-response samples were available, repertoires were characterized only after the peak T cell response. Participants were mostly white British and included more females than males, and it was suggested by the authors that clonal diversity may have been underestimated. Reportedly, almost half of the unique spike-specific TCRs recognized epitopes lying outside the regions that are mutated in the B.1.351 and B.1.1.7 variants. In the small 56-69-year group, the increase in depth fell short of significance, most likely because of low power. A significant rise in spike-specific TCR breadth and depth was observed after two AZD1222 doses relative to day 0 and relative to MenACWY recipients. The vaccine-associated CD4 TCRs covered the entire spike protein, and the dominant responses fell in regions 160-218 and 743-854.

The sample's time point label, decoded: baseline before first vaccination. Samples from vaccinated people were obtained from the UK trials COV001 and COV002, which included a single-blind randomized controlled phase 2/3 trial of AZD1222 (ChAdOx1 nCoV-19) in healthy adults. Trial participant PBMC samples were collected at day 0 and day 28 after the second dose for TCRbeta chain sequencing. The CDR3 regions of human TCRbeta chains were analyzed by immunosequencing. Per the authors' processing: Repertoire TCRs were matched against a reference library of SARS-CoV-2-specific TCRs generated with the MIRA antigen-specificity platform. Breadth was defined as the fraction of unique TCRs that were SARS-CoV-2-associated, and depth was defined as the fraction of total T cells that were SARS-CoV-2-associated. Each spike-specific TCR was assigned to its reactive spike region and to a CD4 or CD8 class using the MIRA data. Log10-transformed breadth and depth values were compared by one-way ANOVA with Sidak's multiple comparisons tests. Drawn from immuneACCESS, this table holds only the in-frame rearrangements with V and J called that TCRdb kept. Clones are partly lost; checked studies trace under half to an unresolved V gene and leave the rest unexplained. Clonal size and the V and J genes are those of that table, whereas D and trimming came from the DNA. The sample table shows some 120,000 clones, and about 85% are seen once. 5.5% to 8% of the sample is in the top ten clones.

This clonotype was obtained from an adult in good health. The sample was peripheral blood, taken on day 0 of AZD1222 vaccination. The sequence is built from TRBV28 and TRBJ1-2, with the D gene not clear enough to name. The base sequence is TGTGCCAGCCCGGATAGGGTCTTTGACTATGGCTACACCTTC. Its translation reads: CASPDRVFDYGYTF.